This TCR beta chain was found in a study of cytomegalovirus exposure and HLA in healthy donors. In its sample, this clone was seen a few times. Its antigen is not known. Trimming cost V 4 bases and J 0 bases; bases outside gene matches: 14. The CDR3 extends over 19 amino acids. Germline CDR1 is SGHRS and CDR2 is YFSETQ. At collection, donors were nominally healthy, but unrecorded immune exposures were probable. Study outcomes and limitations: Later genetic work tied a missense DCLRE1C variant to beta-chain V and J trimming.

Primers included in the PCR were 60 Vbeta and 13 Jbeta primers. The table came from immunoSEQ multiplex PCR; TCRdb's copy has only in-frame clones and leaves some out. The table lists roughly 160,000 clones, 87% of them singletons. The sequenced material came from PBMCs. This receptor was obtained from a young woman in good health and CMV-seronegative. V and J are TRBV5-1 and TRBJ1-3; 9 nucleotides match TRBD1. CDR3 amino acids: CASSPTGTGIQSSGNTIYF. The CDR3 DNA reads TGCGCCAGCAGCCCGACCGGGACAGGGATCCAGTCCTCTGGAAACACCATATATTTT.